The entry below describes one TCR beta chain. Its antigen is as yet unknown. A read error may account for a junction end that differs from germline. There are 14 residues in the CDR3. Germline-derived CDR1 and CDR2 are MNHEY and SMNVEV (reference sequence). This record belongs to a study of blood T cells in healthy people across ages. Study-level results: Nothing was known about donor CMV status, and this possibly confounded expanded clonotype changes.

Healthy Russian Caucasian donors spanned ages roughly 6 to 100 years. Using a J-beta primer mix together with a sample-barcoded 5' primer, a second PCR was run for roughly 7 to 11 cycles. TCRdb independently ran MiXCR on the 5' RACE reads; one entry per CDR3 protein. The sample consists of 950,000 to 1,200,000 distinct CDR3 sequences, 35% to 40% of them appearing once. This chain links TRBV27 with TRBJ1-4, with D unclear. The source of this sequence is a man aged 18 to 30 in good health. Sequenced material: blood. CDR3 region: CASSLDGVNEKPFF. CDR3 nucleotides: TGTGCCAGCAGCCTGGACGGGGTTAATGAAAAACCGTTTTTT.